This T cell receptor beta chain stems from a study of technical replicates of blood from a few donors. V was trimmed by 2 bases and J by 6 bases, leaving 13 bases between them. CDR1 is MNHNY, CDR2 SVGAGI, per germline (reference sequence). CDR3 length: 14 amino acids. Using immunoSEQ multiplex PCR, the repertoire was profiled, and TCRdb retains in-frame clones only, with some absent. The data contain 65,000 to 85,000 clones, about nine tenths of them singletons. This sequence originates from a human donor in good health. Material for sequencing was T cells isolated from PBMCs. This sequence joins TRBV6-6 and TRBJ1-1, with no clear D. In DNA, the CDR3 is TGTGCCAGCAGTTACAGGGAGACGGCCGCTGAAGCTTTCTTT. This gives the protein CASSYRETAAEAFF.